The clone carrying this T cell receptor (beta chain) was seen only once. This table comes from immunoSEQ multiplex PCR, and its TCRdb copy is limited to in-frame clones, with some not included. The sample records 95,000 to 110,000 clones, 80% to 90% being singletons. This CDR3 spans 13 amino acids. V was shortened by 7 bases and J by 5 bases, with 16 bases between the two germline ends. The germline V gene encodes CDR1 SQVTM and CDR2 ANQGSEA. This specimen comes from a study of T cell clones after liver transplantation. The chain recombines TRBV29-1 with TRBJ2-3; tentatively, D is TRBD1 or TRBD2 (5 bases each). The TCR sequence derives from a human patient who received a liver transplant. Some T cells may arise from the graft donor. Sequenced material: CD4+ T cells from blood, taken around 44 months after liver transplant. The CDR3: CSDLDGAGDTQYF. In nucleotides, the CDR3 is TGCAGCGACCTGGACGGGGCAGGAGATACGCAGTATTTT.